This T cell receptor (beta chain) was recovered during a study of blood T cell repertoires in COVID-19. Study-level background: Specimens from acute and convalescent COVID-19 originated in the United States, Italy and Spain.

The study drew participants aged roughly 18 to 89 years from about two dozen US areas. Each participant's cohort was designated according to participant-reported clinical history. Per germline, CDR1 KGHSH and CDR2 LQKENI. Trimming shortened V by 6 bases and J by 4 bases, and 9 bases separated the two germline ends. The length of the CDR3 is 12 residues. Profiled with immunoSEQ multiplex PCR; TCRdb holds only in-frame clones, not every one. Of about 310,000 clones detected, around 90% appear once; the ten largest clones hold approximately 5%. V and J are TRBV18 and TRBJ2-5; D remains unclear. Sequencing was done on a sample of PBMCs or T cells enriched from blood (not recorded which). The TCR sequence derives from a man aged 60 to 69 who had recovered from COVID-19. This chain's CDR3 is CASSSKPETQYF. CDR3 in DNA: TGTGCCAGCTCCTCGAAGCCAGAGACCCAGTACTTC.